This T cell receptor (beta chain) was captured by sequencing in a study of shared clonotypes between healthy human individuals. Study background: There were three CD4 naive, three CD4 memory, two CD8 naive and one CD8 memory plates per donor. General study findings and limits: Clonotypes shared by all four donors outscored non-shared clonotypes in generation probability.

The CDR3 length is 15 residues. V was clipped by 2 bases and J by 1 base, with 12 bases between them. Germline V gene sequence: CDR1 SGHDT, CDR2 YYEEEE. As for this clone: Its antigen is still unknown.

The assay used deep level. It was across several immunoSEQ plates that each subset's genomic DNA was evenly split. Repertoires were generated with immunoSEQ multiplex PCR, while TCRdb's copy carries only in-frame clones and drops some. The data hold 950,000 to 1,300,000 clones, with around 74% observed a single time. The TCR was taken from a man younger than 35 in good health. Sequencing was performed on memory CD4+ T cells sorted from blood. This sample's subset: CD45RA-negative fraction. V gene TRBV5-6 combines with J gene TRBJ1-2; weak D call: TRBD1 (6 bases). This CDR3 reads CASSFRQELNYGYTF. The CDR3 bases are TGTGCCAGCAGCTTTAGACAGGAGCTTAACTATGGCTACACCTTC.